One and the same sample provided the 13 T cell receptor beta chains below, sequenced in a study of blood T cells in healthy people across ages. A J-beta primer mix and a sample-barcoded 5' primer were used in a second PCR of about 6 to 12 cycles. TCRdb re-called the 5' RACE reads with MiXCR, one entry per CDR3 protein. The table has about 690,000 distinct CDR3 sequences, around two fifths seen once. Sequencing input: blood. These receptors were taken from a man aged 80 or over in good health.

With respect to this clonotype: The junction departs from the called germline gene at one end, perhaps through a read error. V and J are TRBV7-9 and TRBJ2-3; 7 positions agree with TRBD1. CDR1 and CDR2 (germline): SEHNR, FQNEAQ (reference sequence). This CDR3 spans 15 amino acids. CDR3 in DNA: TGTGCCAGCAATACAGGGGACCTTACCACAGATATGCAGTATTTT. Protein product: CASNTGDLTTDMQYF.

The chain employs TRBV20-1 and TRBJ2-3; no clear D gene. Germline values: CDR1 DFQATT, CDR2 SNEGSKA (reference sequence). There are 12 residues in the CDR3. The V end was cut by 8 bases, the J end by 2 bases, with 11 bases between. The CDR3, as DNA: TGCAGTACATACTACTCCACAGATACGCAGTATTTT. Protein product: CSTYYSTDTQYF.

The chain joins TRBV5-8 to TRBJ1-6; no firm D call. The CDR3 totals 15 residues. The germline V gene encodes CDR1 SGHTS and CDR2 YDEGEE. V was pared by 4 bases and J by 9 bases, with 17 bases between. The CDR3 region is CASSPRNGWGSPLHF. In nucleotides, the CDR3 is TGTGCCAGCAGCCCGCGTAACGGGTGGGGTTCACCCCTCCACTTT. Looking up the rest from reference TRBV5-8 and TRBJ1-6 gives the full variable domain: EAGVTQSPTHLIKTRGQQATLRCSPISGHTSVYWYQQALGLGLQFLLWYDEGEERNRGNFPPRFSGRQFPNYSSELNVNALELEDSALYLCASSPRNGWGSPLHFGNGTRLTVT.

At least ten counts were recorded for this clonotype. The V call is TRBV7-2, the J call TRBJ2-3; 7 positions match TRBD2. The CDR3 has 14 residues. Germline V gives CDR1 SGHTA, CDR2 FQGNSA. V was pared by 7 bases and J by 6 bases, with 10 bases of the junction left unmatched. The CDR3, as DNA: TGTGCCAGCAAGGAACTGAACGGGAGGGATACGCAGTATTTT. Its protein is CASKELNGRDTQYF.

The chain couples TRBV7-9 to TRBJ2-4, with TRBD2 identical over 7 bases. This CDR3 has 16 residues. V trimming: 5 bases; J trimming: 1 base; junction bases outside the gene matches: 8. CDR1 is SEHNR and CDR2 is FQNEAQ in the germline V gene (reference sequence). CDR3 region: CASSLQLATAKNIQYF. CDR3 nucleotides: TGTGCCAGCAGCCTGCAACTAGCGACGGCCAAAAACATTCAGTACTTC.

This clonotype was observed many times. This sequence joins TRBV7-2 and TRBJ2-3; 8 bases align to TRBD2. Germline loops: CDR1 SGHTA, CDR2 FQGNSA. This CDR3 contains 14 residues. V dropped 5 bases and J dropped 6; count of bases not matched to a gene: 7. The CDR3 sequence is CASSRSGRSDTQYF. CDR3 coding DNA: TGTGCCAGCAGCCGGAGCGGGAGATCGGATACGCAGTATTTT.

A few counts support this clonotype. The chain uses TRBV5-1 and TRBJ2-5; 8 bases fit TRBD1. The CDR3 runs to 14 residues. The ends lost 4 bases at V and 6 bases at J; junction bases unmatched: 8. Germline V gene data show CDR1 as SGHRS and CDR2 as YFSETQ. The CDR3 DNA sequence: TGCGCCAGCAGCCTCGGACAGGGAACGAAGACCCAGTACTTC. This sequence encodes CASSLGQGTKTQYF.

On this clonotype: A junction boundary mismatches the germline segment, possibly from a read error. The V gene is TRBV12-3 or TRBV12-4, the J gene TRBJ2-3; 9 positions match TRBD2. This CDR3 is 15 amino acids long. The CDR3 sequence is CTSIWGGGGTDTQYF. The CDR3 DNA sequence: TGTACCAGCATCTGGGGCGGGGGGGGCACAGATACGCAGTATTTT.

This clonotype was seen more than once but under ten times. A much larger clone lies one base from this, so it may be a read error. The chain has TRBV6-1 and TRBJ2-7; TRBD2 is a possible D gene (5 bases). There are 14 residues in the CDR3. The V and J ends lost 0 bases and 7 bases respectively, with 13 bases between them. In germline, CDR1 is MNHNS, CDR2 SASEGT. The CDR3 is CASSEARAYNEQYF. Written as DNA, the CDR3 is TGTGCCAGCAGTGAAGCGCGGGCCTACAATGAGCAGTACTTC.

The chain carries TRBV20-1 and TRBJ2-5; TRBD2 matches 11 bases. The DNA end is more similar to TRBJ2-7, so the J call may be wrong. The CDR3 covers 14 residues. Germline V gene lookup returns CDR1 DFQATT and CDR2 SNEGSKA (reference sequence). Here the CDR3 reads CSTSSGGAVYEQYF. The CDR3 region has the DNA TGCAGTACAAGTAGCGGGGGGGCCGTTTACGAGCAGTACTTC.

This clonotype was counted only a few times. The chain couples TRBV7-9 to TRBJ2-3, with D hard to call. The CDR3 runs to 13 residues. V gave up 1 base and J gave up 6 bases, with 8 bases separating them. From germline, CDR1 is SEHNR and CDR2 FQNEAQ (reference sequence). The CDR3 loop reads CASSLGPKDTQYF. The CDR3 region has the DNA TGTGCCAGCAGCTTAGGTCCAAAGGATACGCAGTATTTT.

In the case of this clonotype: At one of its ends the junction is not consistent with the germline gene, which may arise from a read error. The chain joins TRBV5-1 to TRBJ2-7; no reliable D call. This CDR3 has 15 residues. Germline V gene lookup returns CDR1 SGHRS and CDR2 YFSETQ. CDR3 in amino acids: CASSLVTGSSYKQYF. The CDR3 DNA reads TGCGCCAGCAGCTTGGTGACTGGGTCGTCCTACAAGCAGTACTTC.

This clonotype was seen a few times. The chain joins TRBV2 to TRBJ1-5, with 12 bases lining up with TRBD1. The V gene's germline CDR1 is SNHLY and CDR2 FYNNEI. Losses at the gene ends were 8 bases for V and 7 bases for J; bases not matched to a gene: 12. This CDR3 is 16 amino acids long. CDR3 amino acids: CASGIGTGGLGQPQHF. CDR3 bases: TGTGCCAGCGGGATAGGGACAGGGGGCCTAGGGCAGCCCCAGCATTTT. The full variable domain, completed using reference TRBV2 and TRBJ1-5, is EPEVTQTPSHQVTQMGQEVILRCVPISNHLYFYWYRQILGQKVEFLVSFYNNEISEKSEIFDDQFSVERPDGSNFTLKIRSTKLEDSAMYFCASGIGTGGLGQPQHFGDGTRLSIL.